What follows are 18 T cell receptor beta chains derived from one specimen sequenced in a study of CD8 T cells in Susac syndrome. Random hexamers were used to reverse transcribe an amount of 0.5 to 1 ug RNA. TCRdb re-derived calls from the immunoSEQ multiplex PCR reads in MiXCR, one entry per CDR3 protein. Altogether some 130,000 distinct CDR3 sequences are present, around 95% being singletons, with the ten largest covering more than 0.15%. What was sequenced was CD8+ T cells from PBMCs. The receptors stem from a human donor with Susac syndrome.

Here the CDR3 DNA reads TGTGCCAGCAGCCTGACAGCGGGAGCAGACTACGAGCAGTACTTC. It encodes CASSLTAGADYEQYF. This chain uses TRBV5-4 with TRBJ2-7, with TRBD2 matching 8 bases. Germline trimming cut 4 bases from V and 3 bases from J; bases unmatched to any gene: 9. The CDR3 extends over 15 amino acids. Per the germline V gene, CDR1 is SGHNT and CDR2 is YYREEE (reference sequence).

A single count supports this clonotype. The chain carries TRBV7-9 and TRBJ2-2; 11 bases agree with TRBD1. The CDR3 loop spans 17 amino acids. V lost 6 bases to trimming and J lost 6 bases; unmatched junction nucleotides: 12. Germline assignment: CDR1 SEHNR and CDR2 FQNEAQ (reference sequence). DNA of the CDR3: TGTGCCAGCAGTCCGGGACAGGGGGTAGCTCAAGCCGGGGAGCTGTTTTTT. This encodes CASSPGQGVAQAGELFF.

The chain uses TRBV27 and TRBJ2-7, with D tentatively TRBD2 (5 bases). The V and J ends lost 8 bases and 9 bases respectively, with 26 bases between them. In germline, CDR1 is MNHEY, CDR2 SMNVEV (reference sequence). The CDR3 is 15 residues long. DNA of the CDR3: TGTGCCAGCCCCGGATACCTAGCAGCCTGCGTGGGGCAGTACTTC. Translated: CASPGYLAACVGQYF.

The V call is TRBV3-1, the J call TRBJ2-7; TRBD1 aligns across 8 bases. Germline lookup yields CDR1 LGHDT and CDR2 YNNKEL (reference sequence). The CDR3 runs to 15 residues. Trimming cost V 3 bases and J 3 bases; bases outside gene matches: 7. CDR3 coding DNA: TGTGCCAGCAGCCATGTGACAGGGGATCTCTACGAGCAGTACTTC. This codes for CASSHVTGDLYEQYF.

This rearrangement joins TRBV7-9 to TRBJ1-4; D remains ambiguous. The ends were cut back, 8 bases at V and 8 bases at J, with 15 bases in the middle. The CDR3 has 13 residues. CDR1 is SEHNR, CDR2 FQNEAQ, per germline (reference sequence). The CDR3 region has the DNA TGTGCCAGCGCACATTCCGGGAACGAAAAACTGTTTTTT. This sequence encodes CASAHSGNEKLFF.

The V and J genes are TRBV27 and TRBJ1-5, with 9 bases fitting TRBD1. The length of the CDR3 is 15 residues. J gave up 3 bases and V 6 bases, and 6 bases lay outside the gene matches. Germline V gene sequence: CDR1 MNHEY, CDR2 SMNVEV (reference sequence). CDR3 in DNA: TGTGCCAGCAGCCTCGGACAGGGGCACAATCAGCCCCAGCATTTT. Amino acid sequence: CASSLGQGHNQPQHF.

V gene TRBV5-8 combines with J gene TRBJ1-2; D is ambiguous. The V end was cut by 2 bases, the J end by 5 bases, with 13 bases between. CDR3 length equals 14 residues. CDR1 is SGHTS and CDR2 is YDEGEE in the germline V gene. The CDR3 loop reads CASSFLTLIYGYTF. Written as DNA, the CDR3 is TGTGCCAGCAGCTTCCTTACCTTAATTTATGGCTACACCTTC.

CDR3 in DNA: TGTGCCTGGAGTGTACGATGGGGACTAGCGGACCTAGATACGCAGTATTTT. This encodes CAWSVRWGLADLDTQYF. V gene TRBV30 combines with J gene TRBJ2-3, with 11 bases that match TRBD2. This CDR3 is built from 17 residues. Germline trimming cut 0 bases from V and 5 bases from J; bases unmatched to any gene: 10. The germline gives CDR1 GTSNPN, CDR2 SVGIG (reference sequence). Full variable domain (missing parts from reference TRBV30 and TRBJ2-3): SQTIHQWPATLVQPVGSPLSLECTVEGTSNPNLYWYRQAAGRGLQLLFYSVGIGQISSEVPQNLSASRPQDRQFILSSKKLLLSDSGFYLCAWSVRWGLADLDTQYFGPGTRLTVL.

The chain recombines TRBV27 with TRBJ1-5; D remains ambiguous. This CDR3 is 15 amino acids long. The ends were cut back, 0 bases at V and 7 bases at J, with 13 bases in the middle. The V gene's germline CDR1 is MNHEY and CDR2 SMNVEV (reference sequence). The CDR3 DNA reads TGTGCCAGCAGTTTATCGTTTGGCGCAGAGCAGCCCCAGCATTTT. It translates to CASSLSFGAEQPQHF.

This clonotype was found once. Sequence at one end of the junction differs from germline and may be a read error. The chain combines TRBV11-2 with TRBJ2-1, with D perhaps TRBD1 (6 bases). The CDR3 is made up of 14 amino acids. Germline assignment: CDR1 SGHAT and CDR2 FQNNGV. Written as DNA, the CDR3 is TGTGCCAGCAGCCCGACGACAGGTCCGAGGTCAAGGCTCTTC. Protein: CASSPTTGPRSRLF.

The CDR3 DNA sequence: TGTGCCAGCAGCCAAGATATGTGGGAGGGCCCTCACAATGAGCAGTTCTTC. Its protein is CASSQDMWEGPHNEQFF. V and J are TRBV3-1 and TRBJ2-1, with 7 bases that match TRBD2. CDR1 LGHDT and CDR2 YNNKEL come from the germline V gene (reference sequence). CDR3 length: 17 residues. Trimming removed 0 bases from V and 5 bases from J; junction bases left unmatched: 10.

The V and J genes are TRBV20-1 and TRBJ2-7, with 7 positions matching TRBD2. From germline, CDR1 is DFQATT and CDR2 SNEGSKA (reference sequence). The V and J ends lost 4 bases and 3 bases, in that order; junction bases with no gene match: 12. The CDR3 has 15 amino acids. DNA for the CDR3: TGCAGTGCTACGACATTAGCGGGTCTACACTACGAGCAGTACTTC. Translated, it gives CSATTLAGLHYEQYF.

The CDR3 sequence is CSGDRGNEQFF. As DNA, the CDR3 is TGCAGCGGAGACAGGGGTAATGAGCAGTTCTTC. The genes are TRBV29-1 and TRBJ2-1, with 8 bases matching TRBD1. CDR3 length equals 11 residues. J lost 7 bases, V lost 7 bases, and 3 bases had no gene match. Germline CDR1 reads SQVTM; CDR2 reads ANQGSEA.

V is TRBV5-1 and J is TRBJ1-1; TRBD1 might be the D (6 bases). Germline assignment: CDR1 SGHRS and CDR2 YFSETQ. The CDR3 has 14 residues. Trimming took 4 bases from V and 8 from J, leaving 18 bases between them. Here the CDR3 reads CASSQGTAQGEAFF. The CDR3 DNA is TGCGCCAGCAGCCAGGGGACGGCCCAAGGGGAAGCTTTCTTT.

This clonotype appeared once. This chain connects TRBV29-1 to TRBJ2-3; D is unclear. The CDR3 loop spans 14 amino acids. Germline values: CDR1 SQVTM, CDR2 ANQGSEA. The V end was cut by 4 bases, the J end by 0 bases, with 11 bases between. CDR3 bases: TGCAGCGTTGGACGCACATCTAGCACAGATACGCAGTATTTT. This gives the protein CSVGRTSSTDTQYF.

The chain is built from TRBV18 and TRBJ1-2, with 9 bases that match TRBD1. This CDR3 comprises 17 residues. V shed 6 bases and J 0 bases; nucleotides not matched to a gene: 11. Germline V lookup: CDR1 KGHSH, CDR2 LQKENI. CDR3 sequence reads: CASSPGTGKGPNYGYTF. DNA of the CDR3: TGTGCCAGCTCTCCCGGGACAGGGAAGGGACCTAACTATGGCTACACCTTC.

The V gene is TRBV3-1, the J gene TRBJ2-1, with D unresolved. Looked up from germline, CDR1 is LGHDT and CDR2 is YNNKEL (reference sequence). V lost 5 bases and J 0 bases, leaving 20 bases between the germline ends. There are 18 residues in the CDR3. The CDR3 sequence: CASSSREIAKSSYNEQFF. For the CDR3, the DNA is TGTGCCAGCAGCTCAAGAGAGATAGCCAAGAGCTCCTACAATGAGCAGTTCTTC.

The CDR3, as DNA: TGCAGTGCCCACCCTAAGGCGGGCTATGGCTACACCTTC. Its translation is CSAHPKAGYGYTF. This rearrangement joins TRBV20-1 to TRBJ1-2; D gene uncertain. This CDR3 has 13 residues. V was clipped by 6 bases and J by 4 bases, with 15 bases between them. Germline V lookup: CDR1 DFQATT, CDR2 SNEGSKA (reference sequence).